This T cell receptor beta chain was observed in a study of human versus mouse CDR3 diversity and MHC coevolution. Study context: Samples had between roughly 0.6 x 10^7 and 1.7 x 10^7 valid reads. Study observations and caveats: Roughly 1.5 million TCR beta clonotypes were estimated for humans, the largest repertoire. Mice had fewer CDR3 deletions and insertions than humans on average.

As for this clone: Its antigen remains unknown.

Cells were CD45RO-negative CD62L-positive naive CD4 T cells sorted from PBMCs. Germline CDR1 SGHNT, CDR2 YENEEA. The CDR3 totals 15 residues. V was shortened by 0 bases and J by 1 base, with 4 bases between the two germline ends. The assay was immunoSEQ multiplex PCR, and TCRdb's table has in-frame clones only and misses some. Among 50,000 to 70,000 clones, approximately 94% were seen once, and the ten largest hold approximately 20%. The sequence was collected from a person between 60 and 70 years old in good health. The chain joins TRBV11-3 to TRBJ2-6, with no clear D. Sequencing input: naive CD4+ T cells from blood. Subset: CD45RO-negative CD62L-positive naive CD4 T cells. The CDR3: CASSLDRSGANVLTF. In nucleotides, the CDR3 is TGTGCCAGCAGCTTAGATCGGTCTGGGGCCAACGTCCTGACTTTC.